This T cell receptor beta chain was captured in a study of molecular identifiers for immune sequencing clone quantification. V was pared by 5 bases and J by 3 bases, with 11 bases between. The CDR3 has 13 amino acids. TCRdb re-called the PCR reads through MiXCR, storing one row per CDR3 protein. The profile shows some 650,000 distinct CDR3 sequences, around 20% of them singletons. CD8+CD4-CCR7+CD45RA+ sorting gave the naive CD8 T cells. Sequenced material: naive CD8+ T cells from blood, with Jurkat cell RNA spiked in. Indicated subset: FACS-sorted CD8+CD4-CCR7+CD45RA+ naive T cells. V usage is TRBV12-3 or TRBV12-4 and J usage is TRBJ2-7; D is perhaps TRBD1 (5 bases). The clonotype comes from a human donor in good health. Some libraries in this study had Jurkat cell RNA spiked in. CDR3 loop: CASSATAFYEQYF. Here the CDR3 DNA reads TGTGCCAGCAGTGCGACAGCCTTCTACGAGCAGTACTTC.